A selection of T cell receptor beta chains follows, all from one sample in a study of cytomegalovirus exposure and HLA in healthy donors. TCRdb's table, derived via immunoSEQ multiplex PCR, lists solely in-frame clones and lacks some. The sample has 150,000 to 200,000 clones, over 75% seen once; the top ten hold about 2.2%. The sample taken for sequencing was PBMCs. The origin of the receptors is a woman aged 50 to 60 in good health and CMV-seronegative. CDR3s include the opening cysteine and the closing phenylalanine or tryptophan.

TRBV5-1,TRBJ2-3,CASSLSTDTQYF
TRBV6-5,.,CASSYGRGTGSYEQYF
TRBV5-1,TRBJ2-7,CASSSSSGSNYEQYF
TRBV14,TRBJ2-7,CASSYSSGSSYEQYF
TRBV4-1,TRBJ2-7,CASSLLAGVDSYEQYF
TRBV27,TRBJ1-2,CASSLRAQGGYNYGYTF
TRBV4-3,TRBJ2-1,CASSQDLLAGGVNNEQFF
TRBV7-6,TRBJ2-2,CASKKGTSGNTGELFF
TRBV28,TRBJ2-3,CASRGRDRVTDTQYF
TRBV27,TRBJ1-2,CASSPGQGVLYGYTF
TRBV5-6,TRBJ2-2,CASSLRLAGRNGELFF
TRBV19,TRBJ1-5,CASSYNGDQPQHF
TRBV27,TRBJ2-2,CASSSPLLSGRSTGELFF
TRBV7-2,TRBJ2-1,CASSFRAGYNEQFF
TRBV6-1,TRBJ1-1,CASSERQGQKLGEAFF
TRBV10-1,TRBJ1-3,CAIPQGQSDSGNTIYF
TRBV6-5,TRBJ2-1,CASSYEGVSYNEQFF